The source of this TCR beta chain is a study of blood T cells in healthy people across ages. For the study at large: About one barcoded beta molecule was captured per two T cells (by template switching). Whole-study findings and limits: No conclusive comparison of naive versus antigen-experienced cells was possible with unsorted PBMCs.

A word on this clonotype: Its antigen is currently unknown.

Trimming left V 2 bases short and J 0 bases short, with 13 bases between. This CDR3 is 16 amino acids long. Germline assignment: CDR1 SGHTA and CDR2 FQGNSA. Isolation of PBMCs gave at least 6.5 million cells per sample. Combining a sample-barcoded 5' primer with a J-beta primer mix, a second PCR ran for roughly 7 to 12 cycles. Via MiXCR, TCRdb re-called the 5' RACE reads, giving one row per CDR3 protein. The profile shows fewer than 1 million distinct CDR3 sequences, around 45% of them singletons. Material for sequencing was blood. This chain connects TRBV7-2 to TRBJ1-2; D is perhaps TRBD1 (6 bases). This clonotype originated in a man aged 60 to 69 in good health. The CDR3 coding sequence is TGTGCCAGCAGCTTACAAGGGGGGGGCACTAACTATGGCTACACCTTC. Translated: CASSLQGGGTNYGYTF.